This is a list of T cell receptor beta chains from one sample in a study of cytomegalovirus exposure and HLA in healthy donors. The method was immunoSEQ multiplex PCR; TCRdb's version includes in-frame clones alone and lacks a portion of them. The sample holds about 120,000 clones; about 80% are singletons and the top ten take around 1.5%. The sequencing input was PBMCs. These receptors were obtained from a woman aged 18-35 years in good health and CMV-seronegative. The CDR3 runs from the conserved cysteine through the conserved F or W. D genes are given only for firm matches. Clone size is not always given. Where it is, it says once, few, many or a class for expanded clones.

CDR3 protein: CASSLDRVYGYTF
CDR3 DNA: TGTGCCAGCAGCCTGGACAGGGTCTATGGCTACACCTTC
V gene: TRBV7-2
D gene: TRBD1
J gene: TRBJ1-2
clone size: -

CDR3 protein: CASSEAGTGSETQYF
CDR3 DNA: TGCGCCAGCAGTGAAGCCGGGACAGGGTCGGAGACCCAGTACTTC
V gene: TRBV10-1
D gene: TRBD1
J gene: TRBJ2-5
clone size: -

CDR3 protein: CASRAVGTDQPQHF
CDR3 DNA: TGTGCCAGTAGGGCGGTCGGCACCGATCAGCCCCAGCATTTT
V gene: TRBV19
D gene: -
J gene: TRBJ1-5
clone size: few

CDR3 protein: CASSEGRGQANYGYTF
CDR3 DNA: TGTGCCAGCAGTGAGGGCAGGGGGCAAGCTAACTATGGCTACACCTTC
V gene: TRBV6-1
D gene: TRBD1
J gene: TRBJ1-2
clone size: -

CDR3 protein: CASSYGRGQPQHF
CDR3 DNA: TGTGCCAGCAGTTATGGTAGGGGGCAGCCCCAGCATTTT
V gene: TRBV6-5
D gene: -
J gene: TRBJ1-5
clone size: once

CDR3 protein: CASSQEVTGSDGYTF
CDR3 DNA: TGCGCCAGCAGCCAAGAGGTGACAGGGTCCGATGGCTACACCTTC
V gene: TRBV4-3
D gene: TRBD1
J gene: TRBJ1-2
clone size: -

CDR3 protein: CASSLDSIYTGELFF
CDR3 DNA: TGTGCCAGCAGTTTGGACTCTATATACACCGGGGAGCTGTTTTTT
V gene: TRBV5-4
D gene: -
J gene: TRBJ2-2
clone size: -

CDR3 protein: CASSSRVRIDGYTF
CDR3 DNA: TGTGCCAGCAGTTCCAGGGTGAGGATCGACGGCTACACCTTC
V gene: TRBV6-5
D gene: -
J gene: TRBJ1-2
clone size: -

CDR3 protein: CASSLREINEKLFF
CDR3 DNA: TGTGCCAGCAGCTTGAGGGAGATTAATGAAAAACTGTTTTTT
V gene: TRBV5-5
D gene: -
J gene: TRBJ1-4
clone size: -

CDR3 protein: CASSLRLAGGPSTDTRYF
CDR3 DNA: TGTGCCAGCAGCTTAAGATTGGCGGGGGGGCCTAGCACAGATACGCGGTATTTT
V gene: TRBV7-2
D gene: TRBD2
J gene: TRBJ2-3
clone size: -

CDR3 protein: CASSIGLSGRTSYEQYF
CDR3 DNA: TGCGCCAGCAGCATCGGTCTTAGCGGGAGGACCAGTTACGAGCAGTACTTC
V gene: TRBV5-1
D gene: TRBD2
J gene: TRBJ2-7
clone size: -

CDR3 protein: CASSNLDRNTGELFF
CDR3 DNA: TGTGCCAGCAGCAACCTTGACAGGAACACCGGGGAGCTGTTTTTT
V gene: TRBV5-4
D gene: -
J gene: TRBJ2-2
clone size: once

CDR3 protein: CASSHPSGISTDTQYF
CDR3 DNA: TGCGCCAGCAGCCACCCTAGCGGGATTAGCACAGATACGCAGTATTTT
V gene: TRBV4-1
D gene: TRBD2
J gene: TRBJ2-3
clone size: -

CDR3 protein: CASSPGLRSYEQYF
CDR3 DNA: TGCGCCAGCAGCCCGGGACTCCGATCCTACGAGCAGTACTTC
V gene: TRBV4-1
D gene: -
J gene: TRBJ2-7
clone size: -

CDR3 protein: CASSLASNTQYF
CDR3 DNA: TGTGCCAGCAGCTTGGCTTCTAATACGCAGTATTTT
V gene: TRBV5-4
D gene: -
J gene: TRBJ2-3
clone size: -

CDR3 protein: CASSVTSSTGELFF
CDR3 DNA: TGTGCCAGTAGTGTAACTAGCAGTACCGGGGAGCTGTTTTTT
V gene: TRBV19
D gene: -
J gene: TRBJ2-2
clone size: -

CDR3 protein: CASSYGQGMSYTF
CDR3 DNA: TGTGCCAGCAGTTATGGACAGGGGATGAGCTACACCTTC
V gene: TRBV6-5
D gene: TRBD1
J gene: TRBJ1-2
clone size: -

CDR3 protein: CASSQGGSDTEAFF
CDR3 DNA: TGTGCCAGTAGTCAGGGAGGGTCCGACACTGAAGCTTTCTTT
V gene: TRBV19
D gene: -
J gene: TRBJ1-1
clone size: -

CDR3 protein: CASSQGNNIAAGNTIYF
CDR3 DNA: TGCGCCAGCAGCCAAGGAAATAACATCGCGGCTGGAAACACCATATATTTT
V gene: TRBV4-1
D gene: -
J gene: TRBJ1-3
clone size: few

CDR3 protein: CSGDRDTGELFF
CDR3 DNA: TGCAGCGGGGACAGGGACACCGGGGAGCTGTTTTTT
V gene: TRBV29-1
D gene: TRBD1
J gene: TRBJ2-2
clone size: -

CDR3 protein: CASSVGPVSYEQYF
CDR3 DNA: TGTGCCAGCAGCGTAGGTCCAGTCTCCTACGAGCAGTACTTC
V gene: TRBV9
D gene: -
J gene: TRBJ2-7
clone size: -

CDR3 protein: CASSRRREFNQPQHF
CDR3 DNA: TGTGCCAGCAGCAGGAGAAGGGAGTTCAATCAGCCCCAGCATTTT
V gene: TRBV7-2
D gene: -
J gene: TRBJ1-5
clone size: -